The rows below give T cell receptor beta chains drawn from one sample of a study of control samples from healthy donors and cancer patients. TCRdb's copy holds only in-frame clones and misses some; the assay was immunoSEQ multiplex PCR. This sample has under 70,000 clones, with roughly 90% found just once. Sequenced material: blood. The receptors were gathered from a middle-aged man in good health. The CDR3 runs from the conserved cysteine through the conserved F or W. D genes are given only for firm matches. Expanded clones get a size class; other rows say once, few or many, or leave the size out.

size | J | V | D | DNA | CDR3
once | TRBJ2-7 | TRBV7-2 | NA | TGTGCCAGCAGCTTAGATCCGGGGTCCTACGAGCAGTACTTC | CASSLDPGSYEQYF
NA | TRBJ1-3 | TRBV6-2/TRBV6-3 | TRBD1 | TGTGCCAGCAGTGACCCGGGACAGGGAGCTGGAAACACCATATATTTT | CASSDPGQGAGNTIYF
NA | TRBJ2-5 | TRBV19 | NA | TGTGCCAGTAGTGTCTACGGGACGGTCCAAGAGACCCAGTACTTC | CASSVYGTVQETQYF
few | TRBJ2-7 | TRBV5-1 | NA | TGCGCCAGCAGCTTACGGGGTACCTACGAGCAGTACTTC | CASSLRGTYEQYF
NA | TRBJ1-5 | TRBV27 | TRBD1 | TGTGCCAGCAGTCCTCGACAGGGGCACCAGCCCCAGCATTTT | CASSPRQGHQPQHF
NA | TRBJ1-4 | TRBV2 | NA | TGTGCCAGCAGTGAAGGGCAGAGTAATGAAAAACTGTTTTTT | CASSEGQSNEKLFF
NA | TRBJ2-7 | TRBV6-2/TRBV6-3 | NA | TGTGCCAGCAGTTCTGCACTGAGCTCCTACGAGCAGTACTTC | CASSSALSSYEQYF
NA | TRBJ1-6 | TRBV18 | NA | TGTGCCAGCTCAAAAGGGGGGACTGTTTATTCACCCCTCCACTTT | CASSKGGTVYSPLHF
NA | TRBJ1-3 | TRBV11-2 | NA | TGTGCCAGCAGCGCTCCCGGCAGGGCGAACACCATATATTTT | CASSAPGRANTIYF
NA | TRBJ1-1 | TRBV29-1 | NA | TGCAGCGTTGCCCCGTTTGGGACCCAGAACACTGAAGCTTTCTTT | CSVAPFGTQNTEAFF
NA | TRBJ2-7 | TRBV12-3/TRBV12-4 | NA | TGTGCCAGCAGCCCCGCGTACGAGCAGTACTTC | CASSPAYEQYF
NA | TRBJ2-3 | TRBV7-6 | NA | TGTGCCAGCAGCTTTTCCCCGGAGGGGGAGAACTCAGATACGCAGTATTTT | CASSFSPEGENSDTQYF
NA | TRBJ2-1 | TRBV28 | TRBD2 | TGTGCCAGCAGTCCCCCCGGACTAGCGGGAGGGACGAATGAGCAGTTCTTC | CASSPPGLAGGTNEQFF
NA | TRBJ2-1 | TRBV27 | NA | TGTGCCAGCAGTTTTAGCGATTACAATGAGCAGTTCTTC | CASSFSDYNEQFF
NA | TRBJ1-3 | TRBV10-3 | NA | TGTGCCATCAGTGAGTCGAGGGCGTCCCTCTCTGGAAACACCATATATTTT | CAISESRASLSGNTIYF
NA | TRBJ2-7 | TRBV7-6 | NA | TGTGCCAGCAGCGGAGACAACTCCTACGAGCAGTACTTC | CASSGDNSYEQYF
NA | TRBJ2-1 | TRBV23-1 | TRBD2 | TGCGCCAGCTCCGCGGCGGGACTAGCCACTAGCAGCTCCTACAATGAGCAGTTCTTC | CASSAAGLATSSSYNEQFF
NA | TRBJ2-5 | TRBV7-3 | NA | TGTGCCAGCAGCCCCCCTGGGGGCAAGGGAGAGACCCAGTACTTC | CASSPPGGKGETQYF
NA | TRBJ2-2 | TRBV25-1 | NA | TGTGCCAGCATCGGGACTCCCGGATACACCGGGGAGCTGTTTTTT | CASIGTPGYTGELFF
NA | TRBJ2-7 | TRBV11-2 | NA | TGTGCCAGCAGCTTAGATCGCGCCTACGAGCAGTACTTC | CASSLDRAYEQYF
NA | TRBJ1-4 | TRBV5-1 | NA | TGCGCCAGCAGCTTTGCAGAGTTGGGGGAAAAACTGTTTTTT | CASSFAELGEKLFF
NA | TRBJ1-1 | TRBV10-3 | TRBD1 | TGTGCCATCAGCGGGACAGGGAACACTGAAGCTTTCTTT | CAISGTGNTEAFF
NA | TRBJ2-7 | TRBV7-9 | NA | TGTGCCAGCAGATTAAGGGCGGGCGAGCAGTACTTC | CASRLRAGEQYF
NA | TRBJ1-1 | TRBV5-6 | NA | TGTGCCAGCAGCTTGTGGGGGGTCACTGAAGCTTTCTTT | CASSLWGVTEAFF
NA | TRBJ2-5 | TRBV5-5 | NA | TGTGCCAGCAGCTTGGACAGGACCAACCAAGAGACCCAGTACTTC | CASSLDRTNQETQYF
once | TRBJ1-4 | TRBV27 | NA | TGTGCCAGCAGTTCCCCCCAAAAAAAACTGTTTTTT | CASSSPQKKLFF
NA | TRBJ1-1 | TRBV11-2 | TRBD1 | TGTGCCAGCAGCCAACGACAGGGATCGAACACTGAAGCTTTCTTT | CASSQRQGSNTEAFF
NA | TRBJ2-7 | TRBV10-2 | TRBD2 | TGCGCCAGCACTCTAGCGGGAGCTGGGGCGGGCTACGAGCAGTACTTC | CASTLAGAGAGYEQYF